This is a list of T cell receptor beta chains from one sample in a study of T cells in localized non-small cell lung cancer. Only in-frame clones appear in the TCRdb table, and some are missing; sequencing was by immunoSEQ multiplex PCR. Of approximately 1,800 clones in the sample, about a quarter were seen once. The specimen comprised normal lung tissue next to the tumor, sampled before any cancer treatment. These receptors all come from a male donor aged 60 or over with stage I lung adenocarcinoma. The CDR3 runs from the conserved cysteine through the conserved F or W. D genes are given only for firm matches. Not all rows give a size; the values are once, few, many and, for expanded clones, a class.

d_gene: NA
abundance: few
j_gene: TRBJ1-4
v_gene: TRBV9
CDR3nt: TGTGCCAGCAGCGTGGGGACTCTCGGTGGTGAAAAACTGTTTTTT
CDR3aa: CASSVGTLGGEKLFF

d_gene: NA
abundance: NA
j_gene: TRBJ1-2
v_gene: TRBV4-1
CDR3nt: TGCGCCAGCAGCCAAGACGGGGGCGCCCCCAATGGCTACACCTTC
CDR3aa: CASSQDGGAPNGYTF

d_gene: NA
abundance: once
j_gene: TRBJ2-3
v_gene: TRBV29-1
CDR3nt: TGCAGCGGGACTAGCCACAGGGGGCGAAGCACAGATACGCAGTATTTT
CDR3aa: CSGTSHRGRSTDTQYF

d_gene: NA
abundance: once
j_gene: TRBJ1-1
v_gene: TRBV29-1
CDR3nt: TGCAGCGCCCGGGGCTGGGACACTGAAGCTTTCTTT
CDR3aa: CSARGWDTEAFF

d_gene: NA
abundance: large
j_gene: TRBJ1-1
v_gene: TRBV28
CDR3nt: TGTGCCAGCAAGGAGCCGTACCAGAACACTGAAGCTTTCTTT
CDR3aa: CASKEPYQNTEAFF

d_gene: NA
abundance: few
j_gene: TRBJ1-1
v_gene: TRBV4-1
CDR3nt: TGCGCCAGCAGCCAAGAGGCTATACCGACACAATTAAACACTGAAGCTTTCTTT
CDR3aa: CASSQEAIPTQLNTEAFF

d_gene: TRBD1
abundance: NA
j_gene: TRBJ2-6
v_gene: TRBV11-3
CDR3nt: TGTGCCAGCAGCTCAAACAGGGGGACTGGGGCCAACGTCCTGACTTTC
CDR3aa: CASSSNRGTGANVLTF

d_gene: TRBD1
abundance: once
j_gene: TRBJ2-2
v_gene: TRBV29-1
CDR3nt: TGCAGCGTTGAAGAACCTGACAGGGTGAACACCGGGGAGCTGTTTTTT
CDR3aa: CSVEEPDRVNTGELFF

d_gene: NA
abundance: NA
j_gene: TRBJ1-3
v_gene: TRBV9
CDR3nt: TGTGCCAGCAGCTCCCCGAGGAGAAATGGAAACACCATATATTTT
CDR3aa: CASSSPRRNGNTIYF

d_gene: NA
abundance: NA
j_gene: TRBJ1-6
v_gene: TRBV11-3
CDR3nt: TGTGCCAGCAGCCTCCGGGACTTTAATTCACCCCTCCACTTT
CDR3aa: CASSLRDFNSPLHF

d_gene: TRBD2
abundance: NA
j_gene: TRBJ2-2
v_gene: TRBV19
CDR3nt: TGTGCCAGTAGTAAAACTAGCGGGTCGACCGGGGAGCTGTTTTTT
CDR3aa: CASSKTSGSTGELFF

d_gene: NA
abundance: large
j_gene: TRBJ1-1
v_gene: TRBV9
CDR3nt: TGTGCCAGCAGCGTAGGTCTTCAGGGGCGGGAGAACACTGAAGCTTTCTTT
CDR3aa: CASSVGLQGRENTEAFF

d_gene: NA
abundance: few
j_gene: TRBJ1-2
v_gene: TRBV11-3
CDR3nt: TGTGCCAGCAGCTCATTGGGAGGGAACTATGGCTACACCTTC
CDR3aa: CASSSLGGNYGYTF

d_gene: TRBD1
abundance: NA
j_gene: TRBJ1-5
v_gene: TRBV19
CDR3nt: TGTGCCAGTAGCAACGGACTCGCCGGGACAGGGAAGGATCAGCCCCAGCATTTT
CDR3aa: CASSNGLAGTGKDQPQHF

d_gene: TRBD1
abundance: few
j_gene: TRBJ2-2
v_gene: TRBV6-8
CDR3nt: TGTGCCAGCAGTCACAGGGGGCCGGGGACCGGGGAGCTGTTTTTT
CDR3aa: CASSHRGPGTGELFF

d_gene: NA
abundance: NA
j_gene: TRBJ2-1
v_gene: TRBV6-8
CDR3nt: TGTGCCATCAGGAACCGGGACGCCAACAATGAGCAGTTCTTC
CDR3aa: CAIRNRDANNEQFF